The clone carrying this TCR beta chain ranks as medium-sized (0.01 to 0.1%). Its antigen is still unknown. These data belong to a study of liver allograft versus peripheral blood T cells. Study in general: What was compared were the T cell receptor repertoires in transplanted livers and those in the peripheral blood of recipients.

TCRdb processed the reads anew with MiXCR; each CDR3 protein has one entry. The repertoire has 3,500 to 4,500 distinct CDR3 sequences, roughly 13% of them found once; the top ten carry more than 9.5%. Study results and caveats: Intragraft T cell receptor repertoires of liver allografts were reported to differ from peripheral blood repertoires.

The CDR3 length is 15 residues. Germline V gene sequence: CDR1 SGDLS, CDR2 YYNGEE. V was trimmed by 0 bases and J by 0 bases, leaving 8 bases between them. V gene TRBV9 combines with J gene TRBJ2-3; D remains unclear. This TCR was sampled from a human patient who had a liver transplant. Some T cells may originate from the graft donor. The CDR3 is CASSVGVDSTDTQYF. CDR3 nucleotide sequence: TGTGCCAGCAGCGTAGGAGTAGACAGCACAGATACGCAGTATTTT.